This section outlines one T cell receptor beta chain sequence together with its context. The antigen remains undetermined. The data originate from a study of shared clonotypes between healthy human individuals. The CDR3 extends over 14 amino acids. V was cut by 4 bases and J by 1 base, with 11 bases left in between. Germline CDR1 is SGHRS and CDR2 is YFSETQ. Study results and limitations: Generally, naive subsets (rather than memory subsets) showed larger estimated richness.

Negatively enriched CD4+ T cells were divided by CD45RA into naive and memory. TCRdb's table, derived via immunoSEQ multiplex PCR, lists solely in-frame clones and lacks some. The sample lists 500,000 to 550,000 clones, more than 95% occurring once. The gene calls are TRBV5-1 and TRBJ1-1, with D possibly being TRBD1 (5 bases). The origin of this receptor is a woman aged 25 to 39 in good health. The sample taken for sequencing was naive CD4+ T cells sorted from blood. Stated subset: CD45RA+ positively selected. The CDR3 region is CASSSGTENTEAFF. The CDR3 DNA sequence: TGCGCCAGCAGCAGCGGGACCGAGAACACTGAAGCTTTCTTT. The entire variable domain, with the rest obtained from reference TRBV5-1 and TRBJ1-1, is as follows: KAGVTQTPRYLIKTRGQQVTLSCSPISGHRSVSWYQQTPGQGLQFLFEYFSETQRNKGNFPGRFSGRQFSNSRSEMNVSTLELGDSALYLCASSSGTENTEAFFGQGTRLTVV.